The clone carrying this T cell receptor beta chain has only a few counts. The antigen is unknown. Per the germline V gene, CDR1 is SGHAT and CDR2 is FQNNGV. Losses at the gene ends were 5 bases for V and 4 bases for J; bases not matched to a gene: 15. This CDR3 has 18 residues. Each single cDNA molecule received a unique molecular identifier. TCRdb re-called the 5' RACE reads with MiXCR, one entry per CDR3 protein. The table lists tens of thousands of distinct CDR3 sequences, 14% to 15% of them singletons. These data belong to a study of early T cells in non-severe SARS-CoV-2 infection. Study at large: Sequencing of bulk RNA from unsorted whole blood was done, without chain pairing. Study conclusions and caveats: Database matching using VDJdb favored anti-spike CD8 responses, with private and CD4 specificities left missing.

The origin of this receptor is an adult who was a healthcare worker with PCR-confirmed SARS-CoV-2 infection or an uninfected control (not recorded which). This chain links TRBV11-2 with TRBJ2-3, with 10 bases fitting TRBD2. The sequenced sample was whole blood. The CDR3: CASSGSLRLAGGADTQYF. The CDR3 DNA follows: TGTGCCAGCAGCGGAAGTCTTCGATTAGCGGGGGGCGCAGATACGCAGTATTTT.